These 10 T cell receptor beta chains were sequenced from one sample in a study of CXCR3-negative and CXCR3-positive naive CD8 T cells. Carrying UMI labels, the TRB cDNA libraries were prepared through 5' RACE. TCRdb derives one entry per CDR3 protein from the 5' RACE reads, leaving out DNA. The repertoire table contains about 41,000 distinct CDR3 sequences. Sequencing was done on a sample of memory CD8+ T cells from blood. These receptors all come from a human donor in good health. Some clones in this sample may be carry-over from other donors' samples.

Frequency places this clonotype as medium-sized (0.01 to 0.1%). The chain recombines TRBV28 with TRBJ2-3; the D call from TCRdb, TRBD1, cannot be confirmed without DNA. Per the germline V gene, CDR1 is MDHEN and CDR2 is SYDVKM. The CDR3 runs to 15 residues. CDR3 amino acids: CASSLLGGPGDTQYF. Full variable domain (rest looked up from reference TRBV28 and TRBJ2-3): DVKVTQSSRYLVKRTGEKVFLECVQDMDHENMFWYRQDPGLGLRLIYFSYDVKMKEKGDIPEGYSVSREKKERFSLILESASTNQTSMYLCASSLLGGPGDTQYFGPGTRLTVL.

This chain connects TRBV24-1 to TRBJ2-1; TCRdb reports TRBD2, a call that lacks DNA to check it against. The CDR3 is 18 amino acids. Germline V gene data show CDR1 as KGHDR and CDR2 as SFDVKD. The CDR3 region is CATSDPGTSGGQYNEQFF.

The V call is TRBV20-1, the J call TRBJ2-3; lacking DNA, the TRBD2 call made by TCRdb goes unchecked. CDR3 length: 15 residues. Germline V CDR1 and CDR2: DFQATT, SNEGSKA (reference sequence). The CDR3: CSATSGEDSTDTQYF.

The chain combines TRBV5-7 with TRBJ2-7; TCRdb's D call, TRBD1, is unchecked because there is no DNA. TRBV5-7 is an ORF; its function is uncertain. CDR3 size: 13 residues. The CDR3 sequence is CASNKRGADEQYF.

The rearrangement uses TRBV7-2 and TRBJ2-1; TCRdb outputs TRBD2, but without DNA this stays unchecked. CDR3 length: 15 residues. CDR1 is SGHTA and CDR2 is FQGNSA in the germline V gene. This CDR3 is CASSPRGGLLNEQFF.

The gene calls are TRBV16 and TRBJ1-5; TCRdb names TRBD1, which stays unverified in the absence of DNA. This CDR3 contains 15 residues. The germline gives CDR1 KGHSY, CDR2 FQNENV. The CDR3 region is CASSQSWGGNQPQHF.

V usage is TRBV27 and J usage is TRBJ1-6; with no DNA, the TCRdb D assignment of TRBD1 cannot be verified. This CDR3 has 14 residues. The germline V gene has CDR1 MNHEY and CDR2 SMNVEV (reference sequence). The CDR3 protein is CASSWGQGYSPLHF.

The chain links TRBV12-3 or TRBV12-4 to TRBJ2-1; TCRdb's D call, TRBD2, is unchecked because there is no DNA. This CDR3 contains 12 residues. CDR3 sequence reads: CAAGWGYNEQFF.

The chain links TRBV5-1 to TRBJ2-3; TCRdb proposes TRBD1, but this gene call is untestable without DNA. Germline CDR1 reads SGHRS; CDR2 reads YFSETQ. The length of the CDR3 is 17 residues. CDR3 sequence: CASSLAGASGVADTQYF.

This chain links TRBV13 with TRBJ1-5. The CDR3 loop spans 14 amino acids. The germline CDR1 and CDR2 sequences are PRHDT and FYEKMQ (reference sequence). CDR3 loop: CASSLRGSNQPQHF.